This T cell receptor (beta chain) was identified in a study of blood T cell repertoires in COVID-19. Study at large: COVID-19 samples, acute and convalescent, were from the United States, Italy and Spain. T cells, B-cell-depleted T cells, or PBMCs supplied cDNA or gDNA.

Under the authors' procedure: Quantification of nucleated cells was approximated via reference gene primer amplification. TCRdb's table, derived via immunoSEQ multiplex PCR, lists solely in-frame clones and lacks some. V and J calls and clone size are copied from that table; D and trimming were computed from the DNA. This sample carries about 200,000 clones, approximately 85% of them seen once, and the ten largest clones take about 4.8%. The CDR3 has 13 residues. With V trimmed by 6 bases and J by 6 bases, 3 bases remained unmatched. Germline CDR1 LNHDA, CDR2 SQIVND (reference sequence). The chain recombines TRBV19 with TRBJ2-2, with 8 nucleotides matching TRBD1. Source material: peripheral blood. The source is a woman in her seventies with COVID-19, enrolled during active disease. The DNA of the CDR3 is TGTGCCAGTAGATCAGGGGGCCCCGGGGAGCTGTTTTTT. Its protein is CASRSGGPGELFF. The variable domain in full, completed from reference TRBV19 and TRBJ2-2, reads DGGITQSPKYLFRKEGQNVTLSCEQNLNHDAMYWYRQDPGQGLRLIYYSQIVNDFQKGDIAEGYSVSREKKESFPLTVTSAQKNPTAFYLCASRSGGPGELFFGEGSRLTVL.